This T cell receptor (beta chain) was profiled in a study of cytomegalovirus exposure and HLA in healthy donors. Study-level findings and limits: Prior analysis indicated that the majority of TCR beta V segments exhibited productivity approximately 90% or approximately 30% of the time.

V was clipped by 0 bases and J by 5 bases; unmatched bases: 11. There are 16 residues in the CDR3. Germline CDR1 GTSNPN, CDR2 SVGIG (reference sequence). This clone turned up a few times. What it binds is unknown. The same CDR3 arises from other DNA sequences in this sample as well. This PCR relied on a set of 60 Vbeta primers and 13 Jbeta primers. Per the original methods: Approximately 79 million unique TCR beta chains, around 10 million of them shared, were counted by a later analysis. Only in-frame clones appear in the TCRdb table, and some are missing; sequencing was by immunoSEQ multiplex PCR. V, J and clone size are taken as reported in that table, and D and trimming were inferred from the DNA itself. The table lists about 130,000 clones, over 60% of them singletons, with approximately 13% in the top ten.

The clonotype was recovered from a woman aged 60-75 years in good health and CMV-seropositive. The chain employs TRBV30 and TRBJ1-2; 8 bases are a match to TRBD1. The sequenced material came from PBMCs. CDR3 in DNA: TGTGCCTGGAGTGTACTCCATAGGAGACAGGGGTATGGCTACACCTTC. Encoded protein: CAWSVLHRRQGYGYTF.